The subject of this entry is one TCR beta chain. Its antigen is not known. The CDR3 totals 14 residues. These data are taken from a study of T cells expressing NK-cell markers. In the study overall: TCR beta repertoires came from sorted CD3+CD56+NKG2C+, CD3+CD56+NKG2C- and CD3+CD56-NKG2C+ T cells. Out of eight donors sequenced, seven tested HCMV-seropositive and the remaining one seronegative. Broader study findings: Roughly six donors carried dominant NKG2C+ clonotypes that made up roughly 1.0-7.0% of their CD8+ T cells.

With the 5' RACE reads reprocessed, TCRdb shows one record per CDR3 protein and no DNA. Found here are some 150,000 distinct CDR3 sequences; the top ten clones hold roughly 35%. V is TRBV12-3 or TRBV12-4 and J is TRBJ2-5. This TCR came from a woman aged 45-60 years in good health. The source material was blood T cells: a sorted CD56 or NKG2C T cell subset, CD4+ or CD8+ T cells, or bulk PBMC T cells (not recorded which). The CDR3: CASSSTWIKETQYF.